This T cell receptor beta chain was recorded in a study of neurological immune-mediated disorders. This clonotype was seen a few times. The antigen is unknown. General study results and limits: Subjects shared no identical expanded-clone CDR3 amino acid sequences, suggesting private TCR-beta repertoires in all groups.

V lost 7 bases and J 4 bases, leaving 13 bases between the germline ends. Germline CDR1 is DFQATT and CDR2 is SNEGSKA (reference sequence). The CDR3 contains 13 residues. cDNA synthesis was performed by 5'RACE with 10-nucleotide random UMIs. TCRdb recomputed calls from the 5' RACE reads with MiXCR, one row per CDR3 protein. The sample has 35,000 or so distinct CDR3 sequences, approximately 3% seen once. As for time point: longitudinal time-point 1 (baseline). This clonotype was sampled from a woman aged 60-75 years with multiple sclerosis. The sequenced material came from PBMCs. This chain uses TRBV20-1 with TRBJ1-4; D not resolved. The DNA for the CDR3 is TGCAGTGATAGGGTGAAGAATAATGAAAAACTGTTTTTT. Protein product: CSDRVKNNEKLFF.